This T cell receptor (beta chain) was found in a study of identical twins. The CDR3 extends over 12 amino acids. Trimming shortened V by 1 base and J by 15 bases, and 13 bases separated the two germline ends. Per the germline V gene, CDR1 is SGHAT and CDR2 is FQNNGV. Each CDR3 protein is one row after TCRdb ran MiXCR on the 5' RACE reads. The sample has 1.5 million to 2 million distinct CDR3 sequences, about 32% seen once. This chain joins TRBV11-2 and TRBJ2-1; D possibly corresponds to TRBD2 (7 bases). The origin of this receptor is a newborn girl in good health. The sequenced material came from cord blood. The CDR3 region is CASSLGGGARFF. CDR3 in DNA: TGTGCCAGCAGCTTAGGGGGGGGGGCGAGGTTCTTC.